The 29 T cell receptor beta chains below all came from one sample that was sequenced in a study of T-cell memory formation after mild COVID-19. TCRdb used MiXCR to reprocess the 5' RACE reads, holding one entry per CDR3 protein. The table lists 400,000 to 500,000 distinct CDR3 sequences, 20% of them singletons. Sequencing was performed on PBMCs or a T cell subset sorted from them (not recorded which). These receptors all come from an adult woman who had mild COVID-19 (a few samples of this study predate the infection). Cell type and time point are not known.

V and J are TRBV30 and TRBJ1-1; 8 bases map to TRBD1. This CDR3 has 14 residues. The V segment lost 3 bases and the J segment 5 bases; nucleotides outside the gene matches: 8. From germline, CDR1 is GTSNPN and CDR2 SVGIG (reference sequence). The CDR3, as DNA: TGTGCCTGGAGCCCCGACAGGGGATGGACTGAAGCTTTCTTT. This codes for CAWSPDRGWTEAFF.

A few counts support this clonotype. The chain uses TRBV4-1 and TRBJ1-1, with TRBD1 matching 7 bases. The germline V gene encodes CDR1 MGHRA and CDR2 YSYEKL. The trim removed 0 bases at V and 4 bases at J, leaving 5 bases unmatched. CDR3 length: 15 amino acids. The DNA of the CDR3 is TGCGCCAGCAGCCAAGATGGCAGGGGGAGCACTGAAGCTTTCTTT. Amino acids: CASSQDGRGSTEAFF.

There are a few counts of this clonotype. This rearrangement joins TRBV6-2 or TRBV6-3 to TRBJ1-5; 7 bases align to TRBD1. V lost 0 bases to trimming and J lost 3 bases; unmatched junction nucleotides: 11. The length of the CDR3 is 18 residues. Per germline, CDR1 MNHEY and CDR2 SVGEGT. CDR3 sequence reads: CASSYSSERQGHNQPQHF. The CDR3, as DNA: TGTGCCAGCAGTTACTCGTCCGAACGACAGGGACACAATCAGCCCCAGCATTTT.

This clonotype occurred a few times. The chain joins TRBV7-2 to TRBJ2-5, with D possibly TRBD2 on 6 matching bases. In germline, CDR1 is SGHTA, CDR2 FQGNSA. The CDR3 is made up of 15 amino acids. V was shortened by 5 bases and J by 1 base, with 14 bases between the two germline ends. CDR3 sequence (DNA): TGTGCCAGCAGCCCCGGGAGCCTCCGCCAAGAGACCCAGTACTTC. Its protein is CASSPGSLRQETQYF. Using reference TRBV7-2 and TRBJ2-5 for the parts outside the CDR3, the full variable domain is GAGVSQSPSNKVTEKGKDVELRCDPISGHTALYWYRQSLGQGLEFLIYFQGNSAPDKSGLPSDRFSAERTGGSVSTLTIQRTQQEDSAVYLCASSPGSLRQETQYFGPGTRLLVL.

The CDR3 protein is CSARSLLGGIEKLFF. The CDR3 bases are TGCAGTGCTAGATCACTCCTCGGCGGGATTGAAAAACTGTTTTTT. The J gene is TRBJ1-4, the V gene TRBV20-1; D remains ambiguous. V was clipped by 2 bases and J by 7 bases, with 17 bases between them. The germline V gene has CDR1 DFQATT and CDR2 SNEGSKA (reference sequence). The CDR3 is 15 amino acids.

The genes are TRBV6-1 and TRBJ1-2, with 7 nucleotides matching TRBD1. This CDR3 comprises 15 residues. Germline V gene data show CDR1 as MNHNS and CDR2 as SASEGT. J lost 1 base, V lost 6 bases, and 8 bases had no gene match. CDR3 amino acids: CASRAGDRVNYGYTF. The DNA of the CDR3 is TGTGCCAGCAGGGCGGGAGACAGGGTTAACTATGGCTACACCTTC.

This clonotype turned up a few times. The genes are TRBV18 and TRBJ2-4; no reliable D call. The CDR3 has 13 amino acids. The germline CDR1 and CDR2 sequences are KGHSH and LQKENI. The V gene lost 5 bases and the J gene lost 1 base, with 6 bases spanning the gap. CDR3 sequence reads: CASSDGAKNIQYF. As DNA, the CDR3 is TGTGCCAGCTCAGATGGGGCCAAAAACATTCAGTACTTC.

The CDR3 region is CATAAGGNTDTQYF. CDR3 in DNA: TGTGCCACCGCGGCGGGAGGGAACACAGATACGCAGTATTTT. The chain couples TRBV6-2 or TRBV6-3 to TRBJ2-3; 9 bases fit TRBD2. Germline CDR1 is MNHEY and CDR2 is SVGEGT. CDR3 length equals 14 residues. V was clipped by 10 bases and J by 2 bases; unmatched bases: 7.

The chain couples TRBV12-3 or TRBV12-4 to TRBJ2-7; 11 positions match TRBD2. The CDR3 sequence is 15 residues long. The V and J ends lost 5 bases and 1 base, in that order; junction bases with no gene match: 4. CDR3 sequence (DNA): TGTGCCAGCAGTATTGGGACTAGCGGTTCCTACGAGCAGTACTTC. Translated, it gives CASSIGTSGSYEQYF.

The sample holds one count of this clonotype. V usage is TRBV6-5 and J usage is TRBJ2-1, with D tentatively TRBD2 (6 bases). From germline, CDR1 is MNHEY and CDR2 SVGAGI. This CDR3 contains 14 residues. The V gene lost 0 bases and the J gene lost 12 bases, with 15 bases spanning the gap. For the CDR3, the DNA is TGTGCCAGCAGTTACTCGGAGGGAATGTCTGTGCAGTTCTTC. Its translation is CASSYSEGMSVQFF.

The chain is built from TRBV30 and TRBJ1-2, with 7 nucleotides matching TRBD1. The germline gives CDR1 GTSNPN, CDR2 SVGIG (reference sequence). Trimming removed 3 bases from V and 8 bases from J; junction bases left unmatched: 12. This CDR3 is 14 amino acids long. The CDR3 DNA reads TGTGCCTGGAGACACAGGGGCGGCATGGGGGGCTACACCTTC. Protein: CAWRHRGGMGGYTF.

The chain is built from TRBV18 and TRBJ1-4; no clear D gene. Germline lookup yields CDR1 KGHSH and CDR2 LQKENI. Trimming removed 6 bases from V and 0 bases from J, with 14 bases in between. The CDR3 is 16 amino acids. The CDR3 DNA reads TGTGCCAGCTCCCTCGGTAGGATTGCAACTAATGAAAAACTGTTTTTT. As protein: CASSLGRIATNEKLFF.

This clonotype was found many times. The chain uses TRBV18 and TRBJ2-7; 8 bases fit TRBD2. CDR3 length: 15 residues. The J segment lost 6 bases and the V segment lost 6 bases, leaving 13 bases of the junction unmatched. Germline V gives CDR1 KGHSH, CDR2 LQKENI. The CDR3 nucleotides read TGTGCCAGCTCGCAAAGCGGGAGTCATCGCGGCGAGCAGTACTTC. It is translated as CASSQSGSHRGEQYF.

The chain recombines TRBV7-2 with TRBJ2-3; D is unclear. The CDR3 covers 15 residues. Germline lookup yields CDR1 SGHTA and CDR2 FQGNSA. V lost 1 base and J 2 bases, leaving 10 bases between the germline ends. CDR3 in amino acids: CASSLGYPNTDTQYF. CDR3 nucleotides: TGTGCCAGCAGCTTAGGATACCCAAACACAGATACGCAGTATTTT.

This clonotype was observed a handful of times. The V and J genes are TRBV7-9 and TRBJ2-2; weak D call: TRBD2 (6 bases). In germline, CDR1 is SEHNR, CDR2 FQNEAQ (reference sequence). V was trimmed by 2 bases and J by 2 bases, leaving 12 bases between them. The CDR3 loop spans 16 amino acids. This CDR3 is CASSLWHGLNTGELFF. CDR3 sequence (DNA): TGTGCCAGCAGCTTATGGCATGGACTAAACACCGGGGAGCTGTTTTTT.

The chain employs TRBV4-2 and TRBJ2-1; no clear D gene. The germline CDR1 and CDR2 sequences are LGHNA and YNFKEQ. V lost 4 bases and J 6 bases, leaving 19 bases between the germline ends. The CDR3 length is 16 residues. CDR3 residues: CASSPAGSATPNEQFF. The CDR3 nucleotides read TGTGCCAGCAGCCCCGCCGGCAGTGCAACCCCCAATGAGCAGTTCTTC.

This clonotype has just a few counts. The rearrangement uses TRBV6-1 and TRBJ1-5; possibly TRBD1 for D (6 bases). CDR1 is MNHNS, CDR2 SASEGT, per germline. V dropped 6 bases and J dropped 6 bases, with 15 bases sitting between them. CDR3 length: 14 residues. CDR3 sequence (DNA): TGTGCCAGCAGGGTACGGGGGCTAGGTCAGCCCCAGCATTTT. As protein: CASRVRGLGQPQHF.

This clonotype was seen a few times. The chain links TRBV7-9 to TRBJ2-5; 9 nucleotides match TRBD2. Germline V gene sequence: CDR1 SEHNR, CDR2 FQNEAQ (reference sequence). Unmatched junction bases numbered 10, after V lost 3 bases and J lost 5 bases. This CDR3 has 16 amino acids. The CDR3 DNA reads as TGTGCCAGCAGCTTGTCGGCGGGAGGGCCGGGTGAGACCCAGTACTTC. Translated, it gives CASSLSAGGPGETQYF.

This rearrangement joins TRBV5-1 to TRBJ2-3; 7 positions match TRBD1. The length of the CDR3 is 14 residues. Germline CDR1 and CDR2: SGHRS and YFSETQ. V lost 6 bases and J lost 0; bases outside the gene matches: 4. This CDR3 reads CASKGALSTDTQYF. CDR3 coding DNA: TGCGCCAGCAAGGGGGCGCTTAGCACAGATACGCAGTATTTT.

This clonotype was seen a handful of times. This chain uses TRBV5-4 with TRBJ1-5; D is uncertain. This CDR3 comprises 15 residues. Germline assignment: CDR1 SGHNT and CDR2 YYREEE (reference sequence). With 0 bases removed from V and 0 bases from J, the gap between germline ends came to 7 bases. The DNA for the CDR3 is TGTGCCAGCAGCTTGGACCCAGTTAGCAATCAGCCCCAGCATTTT. Its translation: CASSLDPVSNQPQHF.

The V call is TRBV13, the J call TRBJ2-1; no clear D gene. The V end was cut by 5 bases, the J end by 6 bases, with 11 bases between. From germline, CDR1 is PRHDT and CDR2 FYEKMQ (reference sequence). This CDR3 has 13 amino acids. The CDR3 protein is CASSPRSFNEQFF. The CDR3 DNA is TGTGCCAGCAGCCCCCGCAGTTTCAATGAGCAGTTCTTC.

This clonotype showed up just a few times. This chain's CDR3 is CASSVSSATGAQYF. As DNA, the CDR3 is TGTGCCAGCAGCGTCTCTAGCGCGACCGGGGCCCAGTACTTC. This chain uses TRBV9 with TRBJ2-5; the D gene is possibly TRBD2 (6 bases). In germline, CDR1 is SGDLS, CDR2 YYNGEE. The CDR3 has 14 amino acids. Trimming removed 2 bases from V and 9 bases from J, with 17 bases in between.

CDR3 DNA sequence: TGCGCCAGCAGCCGATCGACGGAAGTCTACGAGCAGTACTTC. Translation gives CASSRSTEVYEQYF. The chain carries TRBV5-1 and TRBJ2-7, with unresolved D. V shed 4 bases and J shed 3 bases, with 14 bases lying between them. The CDR3 is 14 residues long. CDR1 and CDR2 (germline): SGHRS, YFSETQ. The whole variable domain, remainder taken from reference TRBV5-1 and TRBJ2-7, is KAGVTQTPRYLIKTRGQQVTLSCSPISGHRSVSWYQQTPGQGLQFLFEYFSETQRNKGNFPGRFSGRQFSNSRSEMNVSTLELGDSALYLCASSRSTEVYEQYFGPGTRLTVT.

This clonotype came up a few times. V gene TRBV7-3 combines with J gene TRBJ1-1; D remains unclear. Trimming cost V 5 bases and J 2 bases, with 9 bases left between them. This CDR3 contains 13 residues. The V gene's germline CDR1 is SGHTA and CDR2 FQGTGA. CDR3 loop: CASSGRDNTEAFF. The CDR3 DNA reads as TGTGCCAGCAGCGGTAGGGATAACACTGAAGCTTTCTTT.

This clonotype was found a few times. The V gene is TRBV15, the J gene TRBJ1-2; 10 bases align to TRBD1. CDR1 and CDR2 from the germline V gene are LNHNV and YYDKDF (reference sequence). The trim removed 3 bases at V and 8 bases at J, leaving 9 bases unmatched. There are 15 residues in the CDR3. CDR3 sequence (DNA): TGTGCCACCAGCAGCCCGACAGGGGGCGCGTACGGCTACACCTTC. Translation gives CATSSPTGGAYGYTF.

This clonotype occurred a few times. The CDR3, as DNA: TGCGCCAGCAGCCCGTCCAACGAGCAGTACTTC. This sequence encodes CASSPSNEQYF. The V and J genes are TRBV4-3 and TRBJ2-7; D unclear. CDR1 is LGHNA and CDR2 is YSLEER in the germline V gene. V dropped 4 bases and J dropped 5 bases, with 6 bases sitting between them. CDR3 size: 11 residues.

A few counts support this clonotype. The chain employs TRBV12-3 or TRBV12-4 and TRBJ1-1, with D perhaps matching TRBD1 (6 bases). With 6 bases removed from V and 3 bases from J, the gap between germline ends came to 17 bases. The CDR3 extends over 15 amino acids. The CDR3 DNA is TGTGCCAGCAGGGACCTGGGGGCATGGTACACTGAAGCTTTCTTT. It specifies CASRDLGAWYTEAFF.

The rearrangement uses TRBV11-3 and TRBJ2-1, with 8 bases identical to TRBD1. J was trimmed by 4 bases and V by 1 base; bases with no gene match: 9. Germline CDR1 SGHNT, CDR2 YENEEA. There are 17 residues in the CDR3. The CDR3 sequence: CASSLGRGQAIYNEQFF. The CDR3 DNA reads TGTGCCAGCAGCTTAGGTAGGGGACAGGCGATTTACAATGAGCAGTTCTTC.

The V call is TRBV24-1, the J call TRBJ2-1; 10 bases align to TRBD2. The trim removed 5 bases at V and 0 bases at J, leaving 3 bases unmatched. Germline CDR1 KGHDR, CDR2 SFDVKD. The CDR3 is 16 residues long. The CDR3 here is CATSVASGSSYNEQFF. CDR3 coding DNA: TGTGCCACCAGTGTCGCTAGCGGGAGCTCCTACAATGAGCAGTTCTTC.